A selection of T cell receptor beta chains follows, all from one sample in a study of vaccination and CD4 T cells after COVID-19. TCRdb analysed the PCR reads with MiXCR anew, one entry per CDR3 protein. Of 15,000 to 20,000 distinct CDR3 sequences listed, around three fifths are singletons. For these TCRs, the target antigens are not known. Sequenced: CD4+ T cells from blood, cultured in vitro. Every receptor here comes from a human donor who had recovered from COVID-19. CDR3s include the opening cysteine and the closing phenylalanine or tryptophan. Fields, in order: D gene, J gene, clone size, V gene, CDR3 DNA, CDR3 protein. A D gene is named only where the DNA matches it firmly. Clone size is shown for a subset of rows, as once, few, many or a class of expanded clone.

D gene: .
J gene: TRBJ1-5
clone size: .
V gene: TRBV6-1
CDR3 DNA: TGTGCCAGCAGTGCCTATCGACAGGTTAGAATGGATCAGCCCCAGCATTTT
CDR3 protein: CASSAYRQVRMDQPQHF

D gene: .
J gene: TRBJ1-1
clone size: .
V gene: TRBV6-5
CDR3 DNA: TGTGCCAGCAGTTACTCGGCGGTTCTAAGCACTGAAGCTTTCTTT
CDR3 protein: CASSYSAVLSTEAFF

D gene: TRBD2
J gene: TRBJ2-5
clone size: .
V gene: TRBV15
CDR3 DNA: TGTGCCACCAGCAGAGATAAACCTAGCGGGACCCAGTACTTC
CDR3 protein: CATSRDKPSGTQYF

D gene: .
J gene: TRBJ2-5
clone size: .
V gene: TRBV10-3
CDR3 DNA: TGTGCCATCAGTCCCCGGGCCCAAGAGACCCAGTACTTC
CDR3 protein: CAISPRAQETQYF

D gene: .
J gene: TRBJ2-3
clone size: .
V gene: TRBV28
CDR3 DNA: TGTGCCAGCAGTTTACCTCTAGGGCCGGCAGATACGCAGTATTTT
CDR3 protein: CASSLPLGPADTQYF

D gene: .
J gene: TRBJ1-1
clone size: .
V gene: TRBV27
CDR3 DNA: TGTGCCAGCAGTTTAAGGGTTCATAGCACTGAAGCTTTCTTT
CDR3 protein: CASSLRVHSTEAFF

D gene: .
J gene: TRBJ2-1
clone size: .
V gene: TRBV6-1
CDR3 DNA: TGTGCCAGCAGGCCACCTACACCAGAATACAATGAGCAGTTCTTC
CDR3 protein: CASRPPTPEYNEQFF

D gene: TRBD1
J gene: TRBJ1-2
clone size: .
V gene: TRBV5-1
CDR3 DNA: TGCGCCAGCAGCTGGGAGGGACAGGGGACAAACTATGGCTACACCTTC
CDR3 protein: CASSWEGQGTNYGYTF

D gene: TRBD2
J gene: TRBJ2-2
clone size: .
V gene: TRBV4-2
CDR3 DNA: TGTGCCAGCAGCCGCAGAGGGGCTAGCGGCACCGGGGAGCTGTTTTTT
CDR3 protein: CASSRRGASGTGELFF

D gene: TRBD1
J gene: TRBJ1-2
clone size: .
V gene: TRBV27
CDR3 DNA: TGTGCCAGCAGTCCTTCCGGGACAGGGATCTCTAGAGGGTATGGCTACACCTTC
CDR3 protein: CASSPSGTGISRGYGYTF

D gene: TRBD1
J gene: TRBJ1-2
clone size: few
V gene: TRBV2
CDR3 DNA: TGTGCCAGCAGTGGGACAGGGGTCCCCTCCAACTATGGCTACACCTTC
CDR3 protein: CASSGTGVPSNYGYTF

D gene: .
J gene: TRBJ1-1
clone size: medium-sized
V gene: TRBV6-5
CDR3 DNA: TGTGCCAGCAGTTTTTCGGGGGTCCTTGAAGCTTTCTTT
CDR3 protein: CASSFSGVLEAFF

D gene: .
J gene: TRBJ2-5
clone size: few
V gene: TRBV7-7
CDR3 DNA: TGTGCCAGCAGCTTAGGACCCACGGGACAAGAGACCCAGTACTTC
CDR3 protein: CASSLGPTGQETQYF

D gene: TRBD2
J gene: TRBJ2-7
clone size: .
V gene: TRBV6-1
CDR3 DNA: TGTGCCAGCAGCTCCTTTAGGGGAGGGCACGAGCAGTACTTC
CDR3 protein: CASSSFRGGHEQYF

D gene: .
J gene: TRBJ2-7
clone size: .
V gene: TRBV6-1
CDR3 DNA: TGTGCCAGCAGCCTTCGGGAAGGGGGACTATACGAGCAGTACTTC
CDR3 protein: CASSLREGGLYEQYF

D gene: .
J gene: TRBJ2-7
clone size: .
V gene: TRBV7-2
CDR3 DNA: TGTGCCAGCAGCTTCCGGGACGGACCCTACGAGCAGTACTTC
CDR3 protein: CASSFRDGPYEQYF

D gene: .
J gene: TRBJ2-7
clone size: .
V gene: TRBV20-1
CDR3 DNA: TGCAGTGCTAGGTTGGGGGGACGGGAGTCCGGCGAGCAGTACTTC
CDR3 protein: CSARLGGRESGEQYF

D gene: TRBD1
J gene: TRBJ1-1
clone size: .
V gene: TRBV7-2
CDR3 DNA: TGTGCCAGCAGCTTTAGGGGGCTGAACACTGAAGCTTTCTTT
CDR3 protein: CASSFRGLNTEAFF

D gene: TRBD2
J gene: TRBJ2-3
clone size: .
V gene: TRBV20-1
CDR3 DNA: TGCAGTGCTAGAGATAGCGGGAGAGGCACAGATACGCAGTATTTT
CDR3 protein: CSARDSGRGTDTQYF

D gene: TRBD1
J gene: TRBJ2-7
clone size: .
V gene: TRBV7-9
CDR3 DNA: TGTGCCAGCAGCCCCATCGACAGGGGCTACGAGCAGTACTTC
CDR3 protein: CASSPIDRGYEQYF

D gene: TRBD1
J gene: TRBJ1-6
clone size: .
V gene: TRBV27
CDR3 DNA: TGTGCCAGCAGGGGACAGGGGGCAAAACCCCTCCACTTT
CDR3 protein: CASRGQGAKPLHF

D gene: TRBD1
J gene: TRBJ1-5
clone size: .
V gene: TRBV5-8
CDR3 DNA: TGTGCCAGCATCCTTGACAGGGATGGTCAGCCCCAGCATTTT
CDR3 protein: CASILDRDGQPQHF

D gene: .
J gene: TRBJ1-6
clone size: few
V gene: TRBV30
CDR3 DNA: TGTGCCTGGAAGCGGGGGCCGGGCGCGGTCCCCCTCCACTTT
CDR3 protein: CAWKRGPGAVPLHF

D gene: .
J gene: TRBJ2-2
clone size: .
V gene: TRBV24-1
CDR3 DNA: TGTGCCACCGGAAAGGACTCTTCCCACGGGGAGCTGTTTTTT
CDR3 protein: CATGKDSSHGELFF

D gene: .
J gene: TRBJ1-3
clone size: .
V gene: TRBV10-3
CDR3 DNA: TGTGCCATCAGGTCAGGGGTTTCTGGAAACACCATATATTTT
CDR3 protein: CAIRSGVSGNTIYF

D gene: .
J gene: TRBJ1-2
clone size: once
V gene: TRBV5-1
CDR3 DNA: TGCGCCAGCAGCTTAAGTGGAGGGCGCTTCGGCTACACCTTC
CDR3 protein: CASSLSGGRFGYTF

D gene: TRBD1
J gene: TRBJ2-5
clone size: once
V gene: TRBV11-1
CDR3 DNA: TGTGCCAGCAGCAAAAGACAGGGGGCGAAGCAAGAGACCCAGTACTTC
CDR3 protein: CASSKRQGAKQETQYF

D gene: .
J gene: TRBJ1-1
clone size: .
V gene: TRBV2
CDR3 DNA: TGTGCCAGCATCTTGGCCGTTGAAGCTTTCTTT
CDR3 protein: CASILAVEAFF

D gene: .
J gene: TRBJ1-5
clone size: .
V gene: TRBV12-3/TRBV12-4
CDR3 DNA: TGTGCCAGCAGTAGGGACGGTGGCAATCAGCCCCAGCATTTT
CDR3 protein: CASSRDGGNQPQHF

D gene: TRBD2
J gene: TRBJ2-1
clone size: .
V gene: TRBV20-1
CDR3 DNA: TGCAGTGCTAGAGGCTCTAGCGGGAACTACAATGAGCAGTTCTTC
CDR3 protein: CSARGSSGNYNEQFF

D gene: TRBD1
J gene: TRBJ2-3
clone size: .
V gene: TRBV6-2/TRBV6-3
CDR3 DNA: TGTGCCAGCAGTCCTAGGACAGGGGGCAGGTTCGGGAGGGCCGCAGATACGCAGTATTTT
CDR3 protein: CASSPRTGGRFGRAADTQYF

D gene: .
J gene: TRBJ2-2
clone size: .
V gene: TRBV7-9
CDR3 DNA: TGTGCCAGCAGCTTTTACAGGGTTGGAGGCGGGGAGCTGTTTTTT
CDR3 protein: CASSFYRVGGGELFF

D gene: TRBD1
J gene: TRBJ1-2
clone size: .
V gene: TRBV27
CDR3 DNA: TGTGCCAGCAGTCTCTCGGGGACAGGGGGATACTATGGCTACACCTTC
CDR3 protein: CASSLSGTGGYYGYTF

D gene: .
J gene: TRBJ1-2
clone size: .
V gene: TRBV7-9
CDR3 DNA: TGTGCCAGCAGCCCGTGGGGGGACGGCTACACCTTC
CDR3 protein: CASSPWGDGYTF

D gene: .
J gene: TRBJ1-6
clone size: .
V gene: TRBV19
CDR3 DNA: TGTGCCAGTAGTATTAACGGGGATTCACCCCTCCACTTT
CDR3 protein: CASSINGDSPLHF

D gene: TRBD1
J gene: TRBJ1-5
clone size: .
V gene: TRBV6-2/TRBV6-3
CDR3 DNA: TGTGCCAGCAGTTCCCCGGGACAGGGGTATCAGCCCCAGCATTTT
CDR3 protein: CASSSPGQGYQPQHF

D gene: .
J gene: TRBJ1-6
clone size: .
V gene: TRBV5-1
CDR3 DNA: TGCGCCAGCAGCTTGGACGGGGACCCCCGTAATTCACCCCTCCACTTT
CDR3 protein: CASSLDGDPRNSPLHF

D gene: .
J gene: TRBJ1-6
clone size: few
V gene: TRBV27
CDR3 DNA: TGTGCCAGCAGTTTACCGGGTAGACGAGTCTATAATTCACCCCTCCACTTT
CDR3 protein: CASSLPGRRVYNSPLHF

D gene: .
J gene: TRBJ2-3
clone size: .
V gene: TRBV14
CDR3 DNA: TGTGCCAGCAGCCAGTTGGGACGGAGGGACACAGATACGCAGTATTTT
CDR3 protein: CASSQLGRRDTDTQYF

D gene: .
J gene: TRBJ2-5
clone size: .
V gene: TRBV6-2/TRBV6-3
CDR3 DNA: TGTGCCAGCAGTTACAGTTACGGTCAAGAGACCCAGTACTTC
CDR3 protein: CASSYSYGQETQYF

D gene: .
J gene: TRBJ1-2
clone size: few
V gene: TRBV11-1
CDR3 DNA: TGTGCCAGCAGCCCAAGGGGGAGCTATGGCTACACCTTC
CDR3 protein: CASSPRGSYGYTF

D gene: .
J gene: TRBJ1-2
clone size: few
V gene: TRBV27
CDR3 DNA: TGTGCCAGCAGTTTATCGATGTCAGATAACTATGGCTACACCTTC
CDR3 protein: CASSLSMSDNYGYTF

D gene: TRBD1
J gene: TRBJ2-5
clone size: .
V gene: TRBV20-1
CDR3 DNA: TGCAGTGCTCCGGGACAGGGGGTGACCCAGTACTTC
CDR3 protein: CSAPGQGVTQYF

D gene: TRBD1
J gene: TRBJ2-5
clone size: .
V gene: TRBV24-1
CDR3 DNA: TGTGCCACCAGTGATCCCGGGACAGCTGAAGAGACCCAGTACTTC
CDR3 protein: CATSDPGTAEETQYF

D gene: TRBD1
J gene: TRBJ1-4
clone size: .
V gene: TRBV12-3/TRBV12-4
CDR3 DNA: TGTGCCAGCAGTTTGGGACCGGGACAGGGCGGGGAAAAACTGTTTTTT
CDR3 protein: CASSLGPGQGGEKLFF

D gene: TRBD1
J gene: TRBJ2-2
clone size: once
V gene: TRBV11-3
CDR3 DNA: TGTGCCAGCAGCCCGAGACAGGGGGAGACCGGGGAGCTGTTTTTT
CDR3 protein: CASSPRQGETGELFF

D gene: TRBD1
J gene: TRBJ2-7
clone size: .
V gene: TRBV20-1
CDR3 DNA: TGCAGTGCCGGACAGGGCAACGAGCAGTACTTC
CDR3 protein: CSAGQGNEQYF

D gene: .
J gene: TRBJ2-1
clone size: .
V gene: TRBV28
CDR3 DNA: TGTGCCAGCAGTTTAATGGGTAGCTCCTACAATGAGCAGTTCTTC
CDR3 protein: CASSLMGSSYNEQFF

D gene: .
J gene: TRBJ1-2
clone size: .
V gene: TRBV6-2/TRBV6-3
CDR3 DNA: TGTGCCAGCAGAGTAACCGGGACCCCCTATTCAGGCTACACCTTC
CDR3 protein: CASRVTGTPYSGYTF

D gene: .
J gene: TRBJ2-7
clone size: .
V gene: TRBV18
CDR3 DNA: TGTGCCAGCTCACCACGGGACGACGAGCAGTACTTC
CDR3 protein: CASSPRDDEQYF

D gene: .
J gene: TRBJ1-3
clone size: .
V gene: TRBV7-2
CDR3 DNA: TGTGCCAGCAGCTTACAGGCAGGGGAATTTCAGGCCTCTGGAAACACCATATATTTT
CDR3 protein: CASSLQAGEFQASGNTIYF

D gene: TRBD1
J gene: TRBJ2-7
clone size: .
V gene: TRBV24-1
CDR3 DNA: TGTGCCACCAGTGATTTAGGACAGGGGAACGAGCAGTACTTC
CDR3 protein: CATSDLGQGNEQYF

D gene: TRBD1
J gene: TRBJ1-2
clone size: .
V gene: TRBV11-2
CDR3 DNA: TGTGCCAGCAGCGAACAGGGGCATGGCTACACCTTC
CDR3 protein: CASSEQGHGYTF

D gene: .
J gene: TRBJ2-5
clone size: .
V gene: TRBV7-2
CDR3 DNA: TGTGCCAGCAGCTTAGTTAGCGCGTACCAAGAGACCCAGTACTTC
CDR3 protein: CASSLVSAYQETQYF

D gene: .
J gene: TRBJ1-4
clone size: .
V gene: TRBV6-1
CDR3 DNA: TGTGCCAGCAGTCCCAGCCTCCCTTCCGGGGCTAAACTGTTTTTT
CDR3 protein: CASSPSLPSGAKLFF